This T cell receptor beta chain emerged from a study of TIL therapy for anti-PD-1-resistant metastatic lung cancer. The immunoSEQ assay was v3. The repertoire was sequenced with immunoSEQ multiplex PCR; TCRdb's copy has only in-frame clones and lacks some. The top ten clones hold 1.8% of a sample with about 59,000 clones, 73% of them seen once. Noted time point: pre-treatment sample, taken before nivolumab and TIL therapy. The V end was cut by 5 bases, the J end by 3 bases, with 14 bases between. The CDR3 has 14 amino acids. The germline V gene encodes CDR1 MNHEY and CDR2 SMNVEV (reference sequence). The V call is TRBV27, the J call TRBJ2-7; the D gene is possibly TRBD1 (6 bases). Sequencing used blood, obtained at baseline. The source of this sequence is a person between 25 and 80 years old with non-small cell lung cancer. CDR3 nucleotide sequence: TGTGCCAGCAGTCCCCGGACAGACCACTACGAGCAGTACTTC. This gives the protein CASSPRTDHYEQYF.